The 21 T cell receptor beta chains in this list originate from one sample, sequenced in a study of cytomegalovirus exposure and HLA in healthy donors. PCR primers comprised 60 Vbeta and 13 Jbeta primers. Assay used: immunoSEQ multiplex PCR; TCRdb lists only in-frame clones, some missing. Here the sample spans about 150,000 clones, approximately 80% being singletons. The sequencing sample was made of PBMCs. Every receptor here comes from a young woman in good health and CMV-seronegative.

V usage is TRBV7-7 and J usage is TRBJ2-2, with 12 bases lining up with TRBD1. The V gene's germline CDR1 is SSHAT and CDR2 FNYEAQ (reference sequence). This CDR3 has 17 amino acids. Losses at the gene ends were 5 bases for V and 7 bases for J; bases not matched to a gene: 11. DNA of the CDR3: TGTGCCAGCAGCCCCACACGGGACAGGGGGCAGGGCGGGGAGCTGTTTTTT. Translation: CASSPTRDRGQGGELFF. The entire variable domain, with the rest obtained from reference TRBV7-7 and TRBJ2-2, is as follows: GAGVSQSPRYKVTKRGQDVTLRCDPISSHATLYWYQQALGQGPEFLTYFNYEAQPDKSGLPSDRFSAERPEGSISTLTIQRTEQRDSAMYRCASSPTRDRGQGGELFFGEGSRLTVL.

V and J are TRBV4-1 and TRBJ2-7; TRBD1 matches at 8 bases. Germline V gives CDR1 MGHRA, CDR2 YSYEKL. The trim removed 4 bases at V and 5 bases at J, leaving 4 bases unmatched. The CDR3 totals 13 residues. CDR3 loop: CASSPHRGDEQYF. The CDR3 DNA sequence: TGCGCCAGCAGCCCCCACAGGGGGGACGAGCAGTACTTC.

This clone has just one count. This rearrangement joins TRBV27 to TRBJ1-1; 9 bases line up with TRBD1. The CDR3 has 15 residues. V gave up 2 bases and J gave up 6 bases; unmatched junction bases: 7. The V gene's germline CDR1 is MNHEY and CDR2 SMNVEV (reference sequence). CDR3 DNA sequence: TGTGCCAGCAGTTTAGCTTGGCGACAGGGGGCTGAAGCTTTCTTT. This codes for CASSLAWRQGAEAFF.

The genes are TRBV2 and TRBJ2-1; 10 bases are shared with TRBD1. V lost 5 bases to trimming and J lost 15 bases; unmatched junction nucleotides: 4. This CDR3 is built from 11 residues. The germline CDR1 and CDR2 sequences are SNHLY and FYNNEI. The CDR3 region is CASSRGQGRFF. CDR3 DNA: TGTGCCAGCAGTCGGGGACAGGGGCGGTTCTTC.

The DNA for the CDR3 is TGCGCCAGCAGCCCCCAACAGCAGAACACTGAAGCTTTCTTT. Protein product: CASSPQQQNTEAFF. V is TRBV23-1 and J is TRBJ1-1, with no clear D. TRBV23-1 is identified as an open reading frame with a role that is uncertain. The CDR3 loop spans 14 amino acids. V was cut by 6 bases and J by 1 base, with 12 bases left in between.

The rearrangement links TRBV7-8 to TRBJ1-2; 7 bases are a match to TRBD1. Germline assignment: CDR1 SGHVS and CDR2 FQNEAQ. CDR3 length equals 15 residues. V was pared by 5 bases and J by 0 bases, with 6 bases of the junction left unmatched. CDR3 sequence reads: CASSPGTVPNYGYTF. The CDR3 region has the DNA TGTGCCAGCAGCCCTGGGACAGTCCCTAACTATGGCTACACCTTC.

The V gene is TRBV5-1, the J gene TRBJ2-7; D ambiguous. CDR3 length equals 14 residues. The V end was cut by 1 base, the J end by 5 bases, with 13 bases between. CDR1 and CDR2 from the germline V gene are SGHRS and YFSETQ. This CDR3 is CASSLTNLNHEQYF. CDR3 coding DNA: TGCGCCAGCAGCTTGACAAACCTTAACCACGAGCAGTACTTC. Combining the CDR3 with reference TRBV5-1 and TRBJ2-7 gives the whole variable domain KAGVTQTPRYLIKTRGQQVTLSCSPISGHRSVSWYQQTPGQGLQFLFEYFSETQRNKGNFPGRFSGRQFSNSRSEMNVSTLELGDSALYLCASSLTNLNHEQYFGPGTRLTVT.

This chain connects TRBV23-1 to TRBJ2-7; a possible D gene is TRBD1 (5 bases). TRBV23-1 falls under the ORF class, with uncertain function. V dropped 6 bases and J dropped 1 base, with 19 bases sitting between them. This CDR3 is built from 16 residues. Written as DNA, the CDR3 is TGCGCCAGCAGCCTTTCGGGTAGGACATGGTCCTACGAGCAGTACTTC. This gives the protein CASSLSGRTWSYEQYF.

V and J are TRBV6-5 and TRBJ1-1, with D possibly matching TRBD1 (6 bases). The ends were cut back, 2 bases at V and 2 bases at J, with 9 bases in the middle. The CDR3 consists of 14 residues. Germline lookup yields CDR1 MNHEY and CDR2 SVGAGI. CDR3 DNA: TGTGCCAGCAGTTACCAGGGGCTAAACACTGAAGCTTTCTTT. It specifies CASSYQGLNTEAFF.

The chain uses TRBV21-1 and TRBJ2-7; the D segment call TRBD1 is taken from the table without a DNA check. TRBV21-1 is a documented pseudogene. The CDR3 runs to 20 residues. The CDR3 loop is CASTHGQAKPAQVRANGQYF. CDR3 DNA sequence: TGTGCCAGCACTCATGGACAGGCCAAGCCCGCACAAGTACGAGCGAACGGGCAGTACTTC.

In this sample, this clone turned up once. Germline and junction disagree at one end, which may indicate a read error. The rearrangement joins TRBV7-9 to TRBJ1-1; D not resolved. The CDR3 is made up of 13 amino acids. Germline CDR1 SEHNR, CDR2 FQNEAQ (reference sequence). The CDR3 sequence: CASSLAQKSEVFF. CDR3 DNA: TGTGCCAGCAGCTTAGCGCAGAAGTCTGAAGTTTTCTTT.

The chain recombines TRBV19 with TRBJ2-7; 7 bases line up with TRBD1. Germline values: CDR1 LNHDA, CDR2 SQIVND (reference sequence). The CDR3 consists of 13 residues. J gave up 7 bases and V 6 bases, and 9 bases lay outside the gene matches. CDR3 DNA sequence: TGTGCCAGTAGCCAACGGACAGGTTTGGAGCAGTACTTC. Translated, it gives CASSQRTGLEQYF.

The V gene is TRBV5-1, the J gene TRBJ2-2; D not resolved. The CDR3 covers 14 residues. Trimming took 4 bases from V and 6 from J, leaving 13 bases between them. In germline, CDR1 is SGHRS, CDR2 YFSETQ. The CDR3 DNA reads TGCGCCAGCAGCCCGTCCCCTCTTCCCGGGGAGCTGTTTTTT. As protein: CASSPSPLPGELFF.

The rearrangement links TRBV30 to TRBJ1-5; D uncertain. CDR3 length equals 14 residues. Trimming removed 1 base at V and 0 bases at J, with 7 bases between. CDR1 and CDR2 (germline): GTSNPN, SVGIG (reference sequence). CDR3 sequence (DNA): TGTGCCTGGAGTGACACCATTAGCAATCAGCCCCAGCATTTT. Translation gives CAWSDTISNQPQHF. The full variable domain, rest sourced from reference TRBV30 and TRBJ1-5, is SQTIHQWPATLVQPVGSPLSLECTVEGTSNPNLYWYRQAAGRGLQLLFYSVGIGQISSEVPQNLSASRPQDRQFILSSKKLLLSDSGFYLCAWSDTISNQPQHFGDGTRLSIL.

The table lists this clone with a count of one. V is TRBV5-1 and J is TRBJ2-3, with D maybe TRBD2 (5 bases). Germline loops: CDR1 SGHRS, CDR2 YFSETQ. V was pared by 0 bases and J by 6 bases, with 14 bases between. CDR3 length: 15 residues. The CDR3 sequence is CASSLEAGLGDTQYF. The DNA for the CDR3 is TGCGCCAGCAGCTTGGAGGCCGGACTCGGTGATACGCAGTATTTT.

V and J are TRBV6-5 and TRBJ1-6; 9 nucleotides agree with TRBD1. Per the germline V gene, CDR1 is MNHEY and CDR2 is SVGAGI. The CDR3 is 16 amino acids. The J segment lost 5 bases and the V segment lost 4 bases, leaving 6 bases of the junction unmatched. The CDR3 here is CASSWTGEKHNSPLHF. The CDR3 DNA follows: TGTGCCAGCAGTTGGACAGGGGAAAAACATAATTCACCCCTCCACTTT.

The rearrangement joins TRBV7-3 to TRBJ2-1; TRBD2 matches at 11 bases. Germline V gives CDR1 SGHTA, CDR2 FQGTGA. J lost 9 bases, V lost 5 bases, and 15 bases had no gene match. The CDR3 is 17 residues long. CDR3 bases: TGTGCCAGCAGCCGCTGGGTAGGGACTAGCGGAACCACTGAGCAGTTCTTC. It encodes CASSRWVGTSGTTEQFF.

The chain employs TRBV18 and TRBJ2-4, with a possible D match to TRBD1 (7 bases). V lost 2 bases and J 3 bases, leaving 14 bases between the germline ends. Germline CDR1 is KGHSH and CDR2 is LQKENI. The CDR3 extends over 16 amino acids. CDR3 bases: TGTGCCAGCTCACCAGGGACTCCAGGGGGCAAAAACATTCAGTACTTC. Translated, it gives CASSPGTPGGKNIQYF.

The sample holds a few counts of this clone. The germline gene is not matched at one end of the junction; a read error may be the cause. This chain joins TRBV5-1 and TRBJ2-6, with D perhaps matching TRBD1 (5 bases). The CDR3 loop spans 15 amino acids. Germline V gives CDR1 SGHRS, CDR2 YFSETQ. CDR3 sequence (DNA): TGCGCCAGCAGCTTGGGGCCGTCTGGGGCCAACGGCCTGACTTTC. This sequence encodes CASSLGPSGANGLTF.

This clone was counted only a few times. The J gene is TRBJ2-3, the V gene TRBV9; the D is unclear. The CDR3 has 12 residues. The V gene's germline CDR1 is SGDLS and CDR2 YYNGEE. Trimming took 3 bases from V and 2 from J, leaving 4 bases between them. This CDR3 is CASSAHTDTQYF. In DNA, the CDR3 is TGTGCCAGCAGCGCCCACACAGATACGCAGTATTTT.

Points on this clone: The junction departs from the called germline gene at one end, perhaps through a read error. The chain uses TRBV7-9 and TRBJ2-7, with TRBD1 identical over 9 bases. Germline V gene sequence: CDR1 SEHNR, CDR2 FQNEAQ (reference sequence). This CDR3 has 15 residues. The CDR3 DNA is TGTTCCAGCAGTAACTCCCGGGACAGGGCCTACGAGCAGTACTTC. Translation: CSSSNSRDRAYEQYF.